Included here is one T cell receptor beta chain sequence, with context. With V trimmed by 2 bases and J by 1 base, 1 base remained unmatched. The CDR3 contains 15 residues. Germline V gene sequence: CDR1 MNHEY, CDR2 SMNVEV (reference sequence). The sample belongs to a study of blood T cell repertoires in COVID-19. Whole-study context: The United States, Italy and Spain supplied acute and convalescent COVID-19 samples.

Repertoires were generated with immunoSEQ multiplex PCR, while TCRdb's copy carries only in-frame clones and drops some. The top ten hold about 1.2% of the sample, which has some 90,000 clones, around 88% seen once. The clonotype originates from an elderly man with active or convalescent COVID-19. Sequenced input: peripheral blood. The V call is TRBV27, the J call TRBJ2-5; 10 bases match TRBD2. CDR3: CASSLLAGVQETQYF. As DNA, the CDR3 is TGTGCCAGCAGTTTACTAGCGGGGGTCCAAGAGACCCAGTACTTC.